Listed here are 10 T cell receptor beta chains from one sample, sequenced in a study of blood T cell repertoires in COVID-19. The assay was immunoSEQ multiplex PCR, and TCRdb's table has in-frame clones only and misses some. Counted here are under 250,000 clones, roughly 94% occurring once; the ten biggest clones make up approximately 1.2%. Source material: peripheral blood. The origin of the receptors is a man between 25 and 39 years old with acute or convalescent COVID-19.

The chain is built from TRBV15 and TRBJ2-3; TRBD2 matches 11 bases. CDR3 length: 16 residues. V lost 3 bases, J lost 6 bases, and 8 bases stayed unmatched. Germline CDR1 LNHNV, CDR2 YYDKDF (reference sequence). The CDR3 sequence is CATSSWSSGRRDTQYF. CDR3 sequence (DNA): TGTGCCACCAGCAGCTGGTCTAGCGGGAGGAGGGATACGCAGTATTTT.

The chain combines TRBV11-3 with TRBJ2-2, with 8 positions matching TRBD2. J lost 7 bases, V lost 1 base, and 8 bases had no gene match. CDR1 SGHNT and CDR2 YENEEA come from the germline V gene. The CDR3 loop spans 16 amino acids. CDR3 sequence: CASSLVPGGPGGELFF. As DNA, the CDR3 is TGTGCCAGCAGCTTAGTCCCGGGAGGGCCCGGCGGGGAGCTGTTTTTT. The variable domain in full, completed from reference TRBV11-3 and TRBJ2-2, reads EAGVVQSPRYKIIEKKQPVAFWCNPISGHNTLYWYLQNLGQGPELLIRYENEEAVDDSQLPKDRFSAERLKGVDSTLKIQPAELGDSAVYLCASSLVPGGPGGELFFGEGSRLTVL.

V usage is TRBV6-1 and J usage is TRBJ2-1; 13 bases are shared with TRBD2. This CDR3 comprises 15 residues. The V and J ends lost 2 bases and 10 bases, in that order; junction bases with no gene match: 5. Germline V gene data show CDR1 as MNHNS and CDR2 as SASEGT. CDR3 residues: CASSERTSGSREQFF. The CDR3 DNA is TGTGCCAGCAGTGAACGGACTAGCGGGAGTAGGGAGCAGTTCTTC.

Turning to this clone: This specimen includes other DNA sequences encoding the same CDR3. The V gene is TRBV4-1, the J gene TRBJ2-7; unclear D gene. V was cut by 1 base and J by 2 bases, with 9 bases left in between. Germline V gene data show CDR1 as MGHRA and CDR2 as YSYEKL. This CDR3 region has 14 residues. The DNA of the CDR3 is TGCGCCAGCAGCCAAGCGACTCCCCCCTACGAGCAGTACTTC. It codes for CASSQATPPYEQYF.

The V gene is TRBV2, the J gene TRBJ1-5; D is undetermined. Germline V gives CDR1 SNHLY, CDR2 FYNNEI. This CDR3 is 14 amino acids long. With 7 bases removed from V and 5 bases from J, the gap between germline ends came to 15 bases. The CDR3 DNA sequence: TGTGCCAGCAAAATTGCGGATTACGATCAGCCCCAGCATTTT. Its translation: CASKIADYDQPQHF. Full variable domain (missing parts from reference TRBV2 and TRBJ1-5): EPEVTQTPSHQVTQMGQEVILRCVPISNHLYFYWYRQILGQKVEFLVSFYNNEISEKSEIFDDQFSVERPDGSNFTLKIRSTKLEDSAMYFCASKIADYDQPQHFGDGTRLSIL.

The rearrangement joins TRBV6-1 to TRBJ1-5; 7 bases are shared with TRBD1. Germline CDR1 MNHNS, CDR2 SASEGT. Trimming took 3 bases from V and 1 from J; bases not matched to a gene: 12. The CDR3 sequence is 18 residues long. The CDR3 DNA is TGTGCCAGCAGTGACCCCGGAGGAGGGGGCCTCAGCAATCAGCCCCAGCATTTT. Amino acids: CASSDPGGGGLSNQPQHF.

The chain has TRBV4-2 and TRBJ2-2; 7 bases agree with TRBD2. After removal of 0 bases from V and 3 bases from J, the junction contained 7 bases not matched to a gene. The CDR3 runs 17 residues. Germline V lookup: CDR1 LGHNA, CDR2 YNFKEQ. The CDR3 loop reads CASSQEGAGAYTGELFF. The CDR3 bases are TGTGCCAGCAGCCAAGAGGGCGCGGGAGCCTACACCGGGGAGCTGTTTTTT.

This clone appeared once. The chain recombines TRBV5-1 with TRBJ2-4; 11 positions match TRBD2. Per germline, CDR1 SGHRS and CDR2 YFSETQ. Trimming took 4 bases from V and 3 from J; bases not matched to a gene: 12. CDR3 length equals 18 residues. The CDR3 spells CASSQGLGLAEHKNIQYF. CDR3 bases: TGCGCCAGCAGCCAGGGGCTGGGACTAGCGGAACACAAAAACATTCAGTACTTC.

Remarks on this clone: Mismatch with germline at one junction end may stem from a read error. J is TRBJ2-2 and V is TRBV20-1, with D uncertain. CDR1 and CDR2 from the germline V gene are DFQATT and SNEGSKA (reference sequence). The CDR3 runs 11 residues. The CDR3: CSARDSRELFF. In DNA form, the CDR3 reads TGCAGTGCTCGAGACTCCCGGGAGCTGTTTTTT.

The chain combines TRBV29-1 with TRBJ1-2; weak D call: TRBD1 (6 bases). This CDR3 is 11 amino acids long. CDR1 SQVTM and CDR2 ANQGSEA come from the germline V gene. V lost 7 bases, J lost 2 bases, and 8 bases lay in between. In DNA form, the CDR3 reads TGCAGCGCTGGGACAAACTATGGCTACACCTTC. Translating gives CSAGTNYGYTF.